The 26 T cell receptor beta chains below all came from one sample that was sequenced in a study of response to subunit inactivated influenza vaccine. TCRdb passed the RT-PCR reads through MiXCR, listing each CDR3 protein once. This repertoire shows 630,000 or so distinct CDR3 sequences, approximately 14% found once; its top ten account for 9.5% to 13%. The specimen comprised PBMCs from blood, sampled approximately 13 days after vaccination. These receptors originate from a man aged 45-65 years who received an inactivated influenza vaccine.

This clonotype was found a few times. The chain combines TRBV6-2 or TRBV6-3 with TRBJ2-1, with TRBD2 matching over 12 bases. The CDR3 has 19 residues. Germline V gene sequence: CDR1 MNHEY, CDR2 SVGEGT. With V trimmed by 2 bases and J by 8 bases, 16 bases remained unmatched. CDR3 in amino acids: CASSYPDSVGLAGKHEQFF. DNA of the CDR3: TGTGCCAGCAGTTACCCTGATTCTGTCGGACTAGCGGGAAAGCATGAGCAGTTCTTC.

This clonotype turned up a few times. The chain links TRBV20-1 to TRBJ2-7, with D perhaps matching TRBD1 or TRBD2 (5 bases each). Germline V gene lookup returns CDR1 DFQATT and CDR2 SNEGSKA (reference sequence). The CDR3 sequence is 10 residues long. CDR3 sequence reads: CCLAGAEQYF. Written as DNA, the CDR3 is TGCTGCTTAGCCGGGGCAGAGCAGTACTTC.

In its sample, this clonotype was seen a few times. This rearrangement joins TRBV20-1 to TRBJ2-7, with D possibly matching TRBD2 (6 bases). V lost 4 bases to trimming and J lost 2 bases, with 12 bases between them. Germline V gene lookup returns CDR1 DFQATT and CDR2 SNEGSKA (reference sequence). The CDR3 extends over 13 amino acids. CDR3 in DNA: TGCAGTGCTAATACCGGGAGCCCCTACGAGCAGTACTTC. This codes for CSANTGSPYEQYF.

The chain has TRBV18 and TRBJ2-5, with TRBD2 identical over 9 bases. The CDR3 has 14 residues. V dropped 4 bases and J dropped 0; count of bases not matched to a gene: 0. CDR1 is KGHSH, CDR2 LQKENI, per germline. The CDR3 reads CASSLAGDQETQYF. For the CDR3, the DNA is TGTGCCAGCTCACTAGCGGGGGACCAAGAGACCCAGTACTTC.

This clonotype was counted a few times. The V gene is TRBV7-9, the J gene TRBJ2-3, with 7 positions matching TRBD2. The length of the CDR3 is 16 residues. V gave up 1 base and J gave up 1 base; unmatched junction bases: 5. The germline gives CDR1 SEHNR, CDR2 FQNEAQ (reference sequence). CDR3 residues: CASSLGAGRGTDTQYF. In DNA, the CDR3 is TGTGCCAGCAGCTTAGGAGCTGGGAGGGGCACAGATACGCAGTATTTT.

This clonotype was seen more than once but under ten times. The chain uses TRBV6-5 and TRBJ2-1; 7 bases are shared with TRBD1. The CDR3 has 14 residues. The germline CDR1 and CDR2 sequences are MNHEY and SVGAGI. V dropped 4 bases and J dropped 6; count of bases not matched to a gene: 6. CDR3 DNA: TGTGCCAGCAGTTGGGCAAGGGACAGCAATGAGCAGTTCTTC. Residues: CASSWARDSNEQFF.

Turning to this clonotype: Compared with germline, one end of the junction differs, possibly owing to a read error. This chain joins TRBV5-1 and TRBJ2-7; 9 nucleotides match TRBD1. This CDR3 spans 14 amino acids. CDR1 and CDR2 from the germline V gene are SGHRS and YFSETQ. Here the CDR3 reads CVSSAGQGRGEQYF. The CDR3 region has the DNA TGCGTCAGCAGCGCCGGACAGGGGAGAGGCGAGCAGTACTTC.

This clonotype was detected a few times. This chain uses TRBV27 with TRBJ1-2; 7 nucleotides align to TRBD1. The V segment lost 6 bases and the J segment 7 bases; nucleotides outside the gene matches: 8. Germline CDR1 and CDR2: MNHEY and SMNVEV (reference sequence). The CDR3 consists of 13 residues. The CDR3 sequence is CASRLGGGGGYTF. For the CDR3, the DNA is TGTGCCAGCAGGCTAGGGGGCGGAGGTGGCTACACCTTC.

In this sample, this clonotype turned up a few times. The chain uses TRBV5-1 and TRBJ2-2; 12 bases are shared with TRBD2. Germline lookup yields CDR1 SGHRS and CDR2 YFSETQ. The CDR3 is made up of 18 amino acids. Trimming removed 4 bases from V and 2 bases from J; junction bases left unmatched: 9. The CDR3 coding sequence is TGCGCCAGCAGCATTCAAGTACTAGCGGGGGGCAACACCGGGGAGCTGTTTTTT. Its protein is CASSIQVLAGGNTGELFF.

The chain carries TRBV6-1 and TRBJ1-5, with D hard to call. The V gene lost 6 bases and the J gene lost 3 bases, with 15 bases spanning the gap. There are 15 residues in the CDR3. CDR1 and CDR2 from the germline V gene are MNHNS and SASEGT. The DNA for the CDR3 is TGTGCCAGCAGCCCCGTTGGAGGGATCAATCAGCCCCAGCATTTT. Amino acid sequence: CASSPVGGINQPQHF.

A few counts support this clonotype. The genes are TRBV29-1 and TRBJ2-7, with a tentative D call TRBD2 (6 bases). CDR3 length: 13 residues. The V end lost 3 bases, the J end lost 6 bases, and 15 bases lay between the germline ends. Per the germline V gene, CDR1 is SQVTM and CDR2 is ANQGSEA. CDR3 DNA: TGCAGCGTTGACGGGACTGGGAGGTCCGAGCAGTACTTC. Its protein is CSVDGTGRSEQYF.

This sequence joins TRBV2 and TRBJ2-3; maybe TRBD1 (5 bases). Germline V lookup: CDR1 SNHLY, CDR2 FYNNEI. The V gene lost 1 base and the J gene lost 6 bases, with 14 bases spanning the gap. This CDR3 spans 15 amino acids. The CDR3 reads CASSEGGHHGDTQYF. The CDR3 DNA is TGTGCCAGCAGTGAAGGGGGCCATCATGGGGATACGCAGTATTTT.

This clonotype was detected many times. The chain carries TRBV7-2 and TRBJ2-1; 7 bases fit TRBD2. The V segment lost 1 base and the J segment 2 bases; nucleotides outside the gene matches: 2. Germline CDR1 and CDR2: SGHTA and FQGNSA. The CDR3 has 15 amino acids. The CDR3, as DNA: TGTGCCAGCAGCTTAGTTAGCGGGCCCTACAATGAGCAGTTCTTC. This translates into CASSLVSGPYNEQFF.

This clonotype occurred many times. The genes are TRBV15 and TRBJ2-1; no reliable D call. The germline V gene has CDR1 LNHNV and CDR2 YYDKDF (reference sequence). The CDR3 runs to 11 residues. Trimming left V 1 base short and J 9 bases short, with 4 bases between. CDR3 nucleotides: TGTGCCACCAGCAGAGGTGGTGAGCAGTTCTTC. Its protein product is CATSRGGEQFF.

This clonotype was seen more than once but under ten times. The rearrangement uses TRBV10-2 and TRBJ2-2, with D perhaps matching TRBD2 (5 bases). CDR1 is WSHSY and CDR2 is SAAADI in the germline V gene. This CDR3 is 14 amino acids long. Trimming shortened V by 7 bases and J by 5 bases, and 14 bases separated the two germline ends. CDR3 sequence (DNA): TGCGCCAGCATCGCGGCCGGGGATACCGGGGAGCTGTTTTTT. Its protein product is CASIAAGDTGELFF.

This clonotype was observed a handful of times. The chain couples TRBV7-2 to TRBJ2-7, with D tentatively TRBD2 (5 bases). CDR1 and CDR2 (germline): SGHTA, FQGNSA. This CDR3 region has 13 residues. Trimming took off 5 bases at V and 6 bases at J, with 14 bases between the two ends. CDR3 sequence (DNA): TGTGCCAGCAGCCCAGCCGGGGTCACCGAGCAGTACTTC. Its translation: CASSPAGVTEQYF.

The table lists this clonotype with a few counts. The chain combines TRBV30 with TRBJ1-2; no definite D call. V was pared by 0 bases and J by 8 bases, with 16 bases between. CDR1 is GTSNPN and CDR2 is SVGIG in the germline V gene (reference sequence). The CDR3 contains 14 residues. DNA of the CDR3: TGTGCCTGGAGTGTGAAGGGCCGGACCAGAGGCTACACCTTC. Its protein product is CAWSVKGRTRGYTF. Combining the CDR3 with reference TRBV30 and TRBJ1-2 gives the whole variable domain SQTIHQWPATLVQPVGSPLSLECTVEGTSNPNLYWYRQAAGRGLQLLFYSVGIGQISSEVPQNLSASRPQDRQFILSSKKLLLSDSGFYLCAWSVKGRTRGYTFGSGTRLTVV.

This clonotype has a handful of counts. This chain connects TRBV20-1 to TRBJ2-3; TRBD2 agrees at 8 bases. V lost 0 bases, J lost 4 bases, and 9 bases stayed unmatched. Germline V CDR1 and CDR2: DFQATT, SNEGSKA (reference sequence). The CDR3 spans 16 residues. CDR3 coding DNA: TGCAGTGCTAGAGATCCCCTAGCGGGCGCTTCAGATACGCAGTATTTT. It translates to CSARDPLAGASDTQYF.

The chain links TRBV20-1 to TRBJ2-2, with TRBD2 matching 8 bases. The CDR3 runs to 15 residues. The J segment lost 6 bases and the V segment lost 6 bases, leaving 12 bases of the junction unmatched. CDR1 is DFQATT, CDR2 SNEGSKA, per germline (reference sequence). The CDR3 region has the DNA TGCAGTGCGAACCTCCCCGGGAGGGCCTCCGGGGAGCTGTTTTTT. It encodes CSANLPGRASGELFF.

There are a few counts of this clonotype. V usage is TRBV7-9 and J usage is TRBJ2-2; D might be TRBD1 or TRBD2, each matching 5 bases. The V end was cut by 5 bases, the J end by 5 bases, with 18 bases between. CDR1 is SEHNR, CDR2 FQNEAQ, per germline (reference sequence). The length of the CDR3 is 16 residues. The CDR3 loop is CASSPGPGRGTGELFF. CDR3 bases: TGTGCCAGCAGCCCGGGGCCCGGTCGTGGGACCGGGGAGCTGTTTTTT. The full variable domain, completed using reference TRBV7-9 and TRBJ2-2, is DTGVSQNPRHKITKRGQNVTFRCDPISEHNRLYWYRQTLGQGPEFLTYFQNEAQLEKSRLLSDRFSAERPKGSFSTLEIQRTEQGDSAMYLCASSPGPGRGTGELFFGEGSRLTVL.

This clonotype occurred a few times. The chain couples TRBV15 to TRBJ2-5; D gene unclear. This CDR3 is 13 amino acids long. Germline V CDR1 and CDR2: LNHNV, YYDKDF (reference sequence). The V end lost 1 base, the J end lost 1 base, and 4 bases lay between the germline ends. CDR3 DNA: TGTGCCACCAGCAGAGTAAGCCAAGAGACCCAGTACTTC. Its translation: CATSRVSQETQYF.

This clonotype was detected only a few times. This chain links TRBV10-3 with TRBJ2-7, with 7 bases that match TRBD1. Germline loops: CDR1 ENHRY, CDR2 SYGVKD. CDR3 length: 11 residues. J lost 4 bases, V lost 10 bases, and 4 bases had no gene match. The CDR3 loop reads CATGTAYEQYF. The CDR3, as DNA: TGTGCCACCGGGACAGCTTACGAGCAGTACTTC.

The chain couples TRBV7-2 to TRBJ1-1; no definite D call. This CDR3 has 15 residues. V was shortened by 5 bases and J by 8 bases, with 21 bases between the two germline ends. CDR1 and CDR2 from the germline V gene are SGHTA and FQGNSA. CDR3 nucleotides: TGTGCCAGCAGCGCCGGTCCAGTGGCAATACTAGAAGCTTTCTTT. The encoded protein is CASSAGPVAILEAFF.

This chain joins TRBV28 and TRBJ2-1, with 14 bases fitting TRBD2. V was pared by 8 bases and J by 6 bases, with 3 bases of the junction left unmatched. This CDR3 comprises 14 residues. CDR1 is MDHEN and CDR2 is SYDVKM in the germline V gene. DNA for the CDR3: TGTGCCAGCCGACTAGCGGGAGGGCCCAATGAGCAGTTCTTC. Translated: CASRLAGGPNEQFF.

This clonotype was seen more than once but under ten times. The chain combines TRBV30 with TRBJ1-1; unclear D gene. Trimming pared 2 bases from V and 0 bases from J, leaving 10 bases between. The germline V gene encodes CDR1 GTSNPN and CDR2 SVGIG (reference sequence). The CDR3 is 14 residues long. In DNA, the CDR3 is TGTGCCTGGAGTTCAGTTGCGCTGAACACTGAAGCTTTCTTT. Residues: CAWSSVALNTEAFF.

This chain links TRBV6-1 with TRBJ1-3; D unclear. CDR1 and CDR2 (germline): MNHNS, SASEGT. This CDR3 is 15 amino acids long. V dropped 1 base and J dropped 0 bases, with 7 bases sitting between them. The CDR3 bases are TGTGCCAGCAGTGAAGGTTCCCACTCTGGAAACACCATATATTTT. The encoded protein is CASSEGSHSGNTIYF.